This T cell receptor (beta chain) was sequenced during a study of blood T cell repertoires in COVID-19. Background on the study: The samples span acute and convalescent COVID-19 from the United States, Italy and Spain. Sources were T cells, B-cell-depleted T cells, or PBMCs; the material itself was cDNA or gDNA.

The V gene's germline CDR1 is KGHSH and CDR2 LQKENI. This CDR3 is 14 amino acids long. The V and J ends lost 3 bases and 4 bases, in that order; junction bases with no gene match: 5. Study processing details: It was from reference gene primer amplification that nucleated cell counts were estimated. Profiled with immunoSEQ multiplex PCR; TCRdb holds only in-frame clones, not every one. V, J and clone size derive from that table, while D and trimming were established from the DNA sequence. This table has roughly 120,000 clones, 60% to 85% appearing once. The sequenced material came from peripheral blood. This sequence originates from a man in his 70s with acute or convalescent COVID-19. V is TRBV18 and J is TRBJ1-1; TRBD1 aligns across 7 bases. CDR3 DNA sequence: TGTGCCAGCTCACCTCAGACAGGGTCCACTGAAGCTTTCTTT. Translated, it gives CASSPQTGSTEAFF.